This T cell receptor (beta chain) was captured in a study of blood T cell repertoires in COVID-19. Overall study: Italy, Spain and the United States were the sources of the convalescent and acute COVID-19 samples. T cells, B-cell-depleted T cells, or PBMCs supplied cDNA or gDNA.

Trimming took 8 bases from V and 4 from J, leaving 20 bases between them. Germline CDR1 reads SNHLY; CDR2 reads FYNNEI. The CDR3 sequence is 15 residues long. In the study's own analysis: Reference gene primer amplification gave estimated nucleated cell counts. Assay: immunoSEQ multiplex PCR; the TCRdb copy retains only in-frame clones and omits some. V, J and clone size reflect that table, while D and trimming were determined from the DNA. Of 65,000 to 70,000 clones in the sample, roughly 80% were seen once. Sequencing was done on a sample of peripheral blood. This receptor was identified in a woman aged 60-75 years with acute or convalescent COVID-19. The chain is built from TRBV2 and TRBJ2-5; the D is unclear. The CDR3 spells CASAPNLVTGETQYF. The CDR3 DNA reads as TGTGCCAGCGCCCCGAATTTAGTAACGGGAGAGACCCAGTACTTC.